This TCR beta chain was identified in a study of monozygotic twins with inflammatory bowel disease (dated by TCRdb to the late 2010s). Describing the broader study: In total, roughly 28 monozygotic twin pairs made up the full study: 19 Danish pairs, all IBD-discordant, plus nine German pairs, of which four were IBD-concordant and five were IBD-discordant. The search for disease-associated traits relied mainly on comparing, within discordant pairs, IBD patients with their genetically identical healthy co-twins. Each individual had, on average, about 151 000 unique TCRalpha sequences and 181 000 unique TCRbeta sequences available for analysis. Here is what the overall study found, with its caveats: Because patients received different immunosuppressive treatments, the repertoires may have picked up extra background noise and variability between individuals. IBD patients had lower TCRbeta repertoire diversity, measured by the inverse Simpson index, than their healthy co-twins. The results gave no support for a single strong signal or clonotype linked to IBD. The analysis was unable to tell apart different T cell subtypes. Repertoire similarity did not differ between concordant and discordant twins, possibly due to limited statistical power. Fewer clonotypes were shared with other individuals by IBD patients than by healthy twins, most markedly in patients showing signs of disease activity.

CDR1 is given as SQVTM and CDR2 as ANQGSEA, both from the germline V gene. Including the terminal cysteine and phenylalanine, the CDR3 comprises 14 residues. This entry has no DNA. On this clonotype itself: Its antigen is still unknown.

From each donor, a roughly 2.5 ml peripheral blood sample was collected into PAXgene tubes and stored at -80 degrees C. Without any T cell sorting, total RNA was extracted from whole blood using the PAXgene blood miRNA kit on an automated QIAcube. Deep TCRalpha and TCRbeta repertoire profiling with unique molecular barcoding was performed on peripheral blood of monozygotic twin pairs concordant or discordant for inflammatory bowel disease. Smoking habits were recorded for all twin pairs, and individuals were classified as current, former or never smokers. The library was made by 5' RACE. The input for every TCR library was 3,500 to 4,000 ng of total RNA. cDNA was synthesized with SMARTScribe reverse transcriptase in eight separate reactions per sample. During cDNA synthesis, template switching introduced unique molecular identifiers that contained a 6-nucleotide sample barcode. Amplification of TCRalpha and TCRbeta cDNA involved two nested PCRs of 16 and 9 cycles, and each PCR was followed by bead purification. Before amplification, the cDNA was both treated with uracil DNA-glycosylase and purified with the QIAquick PCR purification kit. The second PCR added Illumina TruSeq-compatible adapters along with sample-specific barcodes. TapeStation and Qubit were used to check library quality and concentration, and about 5.2 ng of each library went into the pool. Pooled libraries were sequenced on an Illumina HiSeq2500 single-index Rapid Run with 2 x 100 bp reads and custom sequencing primers. As for the original processing: MiGEC version 1.2.6 was used for UMI-based consensus assembly to correct PCR and sequencing errors. V(D)J alignment, clonotype assembly and CDR3 extraction were performed with MiXCR version 2.1.1. To normalise gene usage, clonotype sharing and MAIT/NKT TCR abundance, the analysis used the top 1000, 10 000 and 20 000 clonotypes per sample. After downsampling to 27 000 UMIs, diversity was calculated as the inverse Simpson index using the vegan R package. Paired Mann-Whitney U tests on discordant twin pairs were used, with Benjamini-Hochberg multiple-testing correction. TCRdb reprocessed the reads into one record per CDR3 protein sequence, lacking DNA. The authors' filters were not applied to this entry. The sample table holds under 150,000 distinct CDR3 sequences. The ten largest clones add up to 2.4% of the sample.

The TCR comes from a human donor with ulcerative colitis or Crohn's disease, or a healthy co-twin of an affected twin (not recorded which). Sequenced material: blood. The sequence links TRBV29-1 to TRBJ2-3; the TRBD1 assignment by TCRdb is unverifiable without DNA. This receptor has the CDR3 CSVEGDRGTDTQYF.